These 2 T cell receptor beta chains originate from one sample sequenced in a study of T-cell reconstitution after alpha-beta-depleted transplantation in children (dated by TCRdb to between 2015 and 2016). Libraries came from PCR. Sequencer: Illumina HiSeq 2500. TCR library preparation used molecular barcoding, with unique molecular identifiers applied to normalize quantification of the TCRbeta repertoire. TCRdb reprocessed the public reads (quality trimming at Q25 with fastp, clone calling with MiXCR) and kept in-frame beta chains. Rows are unified per CDR3 protein, each entry keeping the most common DNA and genes. For this sample the table gives about 440,000 distinct CDR3 sequences, of which over 40% were detected only once. Clones ranked in the top ten supply around a quarter of the sample. What this sample's treatment or condition label stands for: allogeneic hematopoietic cell transplantation with graft depleted of TCRalphabeta T cells and CD19 B cells.

The sequenced sample was PBMCs, obtained before TCRalphabeta/CD19-depleted stem cell transplant. The receptors stem from a girl aged 2-10 years with aplastic anemia, due to receive a stem cell transplant.

The gene calls are TRBV19 and TRBJ2-2; D might be TRBD2 (6 bases). The germline V gene encodes CDR1 LNHDA and CDR2 SQIVND (reference sequence). Deletions cut 6 bases from V and 0 bases from J, with 17 bases between. The CDR3 loop spans 17 amino acids. The CDR3 protein is CASRHLGGGANTGELFF. DNA for the CDR3: TGTGCCAGTAGGCACTTGGGAGGCGGAGCGAACACCGGGGAGCTGTTTTTT.

This clonotype was counted many times. The J gene is TRBJ2-3, the V gene TRBV7-2; D not certain. The ends were cut back, 4 bases at V and 2 bases at J, with 7 bases in the middle. The CDR3 has 13 residues. Per the germline V gene, CDR1 is SGHTA and CDR2 is FQGNSA. DNA of the CDR3: TGTGCCAGCAGCTCAATCGTCACAGATACGCAGTATTTT. It codes for CASSSIVTDTQYF. The full variable domain, completed using reference TRBV7-2 and TRBJ2-3, is GAGVSQSPSNKVTEKGKDVELRCDPISGHTALYWYRQSLGQGLEFLIYFQGNSAPDKSGLPSDRFSAERTGGSVSTLTIQRTQQEDSAVYLCASSSIVTDTQYFGPGTRLTVL.